This T cell receptor beta chain was identified during a study of T cells in Graves' hyperthyroidism and ophthalmopathy (dated 2019 in TCRdb). In terms of the full investigation: Peripheral blood samples were taken at initial diagnosis, before any treatment was given. After blood sampling, hyperthyroidism patients were treated with methimazole at a starting dose of 30 mg daily, and ophthalmopathy patients were treated with high-dose intravenous methylprednisolone. The paper reports TCR Vbeta CDR3 sequencing of 135 peripheral blood samples: fewer than 50 ophthalmopathy, about 75 hyperthyroidism and roughly 17 progressor patients. In addition, the study compared T-cell repertoires in thyroid tissue and in blood from about 6 Graves' hyperthyroidism patients. A discovery cohort of roughly 100 patients, approximately 45 with Graves' ophthalmopathy and about 60 with stable Graves' hyperthyroidism, was used to find distinguishing TCR V-J signatures. Prospective prediction of ophthalmopathy was tested in an independent validation cohort consisting of about 20 hyperthyroidism patients and 15 or so patients who later progressed to ophthalmopathy. The approximately 90 discovery patients were divided at random into training and test sets in a 7:3 ratio.

The TCR beta CDR3 regions were amplified from RNA transcripts. The TCR CDR3 was subjected to a first round of RT-PCR using the HTBI primer set and the Qiagen OneStep RT-PCR kit. Libraries were constructed in a second round of multiplex PCR, after which size selection and purification were performed. Sequencing of the libraries was done on an Illumina HiSeq2000 using paired-end 100 bp reads. The original methods were these. SOAPnuke was used to process the raw data, removing reads that contained adapters or uncalled bases, had a mean Phred below 15, or lacked an exact match to the constant primer or identifier. COPE v1.2.5 was used to merge high-quality paired reads, and clonotypes were defined as unique nucleotide sequences. Clonotypes were aligned to IMGT TRBV, TRBD and TRBJ reference segments using MiTCR v1.1. The analysis included only V-J combinations with a frequency above 0.0001, which together covered 99% to 99.2% of the repertoires. The TCS score was defined as the ratio of F50 (clonal expansion) to E x V (chaos), calculated using BLOSUM62-based TCRdist between CDR3 peptides within each V-J. Welch's t-statistics and random forest reduced just over 500 V-J features to 10 to 15, which were used in a naive Bayes classifier (R e1071). TCRdb passed the public sequencing reads through fastp at Q25 and MiXCR, retaining productive beta sequences. One record per CDR3 amino acid sequence lists the most common genes and DNA. The V and J calls and clone size are TCRdb's, not the authors'. The sample contains 250,000 to 400,000 distinct CDR3 sequences, roughly 13% of them found a single time. The ten largest clonotypes hold approximately 35% of the sample.

Ophthalmopathy patients had moderately to severely active disease, Clinical Activity Score of at least 3, NOSPECS grade of at least 4, and duration under 3 months. Patients with uncontrolled infections, other autoimmune diseases, pregnancy or lactation were excluded. Diagnoses relied on clinical symptoms, serum thyroxine and TRAb, thyroid ultrasound and orbital computed tomography. PBMCs were separated from approximately 10 ml of fresh peripheral blood using Ficoll-Paque density gradient centrifugation. Total RNA was extracted with Trizol reagent, and quality was checked on an Agilent 2100 Bioanalyzer. From cysteine to phenylalanine, the CDR3 is 14 amino acids long. The read is trimmed to its CDR3 DNA, 42 bases read in frame from base 1. CDR1 and CDR2 are drawn from the germline V gene: LGHNT, FRNRAP. A distance of 12 bases separates the germline ends of V and J, which lose 4 bases and 3 bases respectively.

Overall study results and their limits: Most expanded thyroid clonotypes (frequency above 0.001) were also detected in blood, a finding suggesting that blood repertoires may reflect thyroid immune responses. No statistical method was used to fix the sample size in advance, and group allocation was not hidden from the investigators. During validation, the model predicted progression to ophthalmopathy a median of roughly 7.1 months ahead of onset, with approximately 71% sensitivity and almost 75% specificity. Ophthalmopathy was separated from stable hyperthyroidism by a 13 V-J signature model, with just over 85% sensitivity and just over 81% specificity obtained in cross-validation and 80%/75% obtained in testing.

This clonotype has a count of ten or more. Its specific antigen is unknown. Base quality data are lacking; no much larger clone is found one base away. The TCR originated in a woman between 40 and 50 years old with Graves' ophthalmopathy. The chain uses TRBV12-5 and TRBJ2-5, with the D gene call left open. Sequenced sample: blood. The CDR3 here reads CASGYQSAKETQYF. DNA sequence: TGTGCTAGTGGTTATCAGTCAGCGAAAGAGACCCAGTACTTC.